The 2 T cell receptor beta chains reported below all come from one sample, sequenced in a study of blood T cell repertoires in COVID-19. The table came from immunoSEQ multiplex PCR; TCRdb's copy has only in-frame clones and leaves some out. The table records a few hundred thousand clones, just under 90% of them present only once. Sequencing used PBMCs or T cells enriched from blood (not recorded which). These receptors were obtained from a woman aged 45-60 years who had recovered from COVID-19.

The V gene is TRBV6-2 or TRBV6-3, the J gene TRBJ1-2; maybe TRBD1 (6 bases). The germline CDR1 and CDR2 sequences are MNHEY and SVGEGT. The CDR3 is 17 residues long. V was clipped by 0 bases and J by 3 bases, with 17 bases between them. The CDR3 DNA reads TGTGCCAGCAGTTACTCGAGCTCCAGGGGTAGATACTATGGCTACACCTTC. Protein sequence: CASSYSSSRGRYYGYTF.

This chain links TRBV7-8 with TRBJ1-4; the match to TRBD1 covers 10 bases. CDR1 is SGHVS, CDR2 FQNEAQ, per germline. The CDR3 runs 16 residues. V shed 4 bases and J 3 bases; nucleotides not matched to a gene: 5. Here the CDR3 DNA reads TGTGCCAGCAGCTACGGACAGGGGGAGTCTAATGAAAAACTGTTTTTT. Protein sequence: CASSYGQGESNEKLFF. The variable domain in full, completed from reference TRBV7-8 and TRBJ1-4, reads GAGVSQSPRYKVAKRGQDVALRCDPISGHVSLFWYQQALGQGPEFLTYFQNEAQLDKSGLPSDRFFAERPEGSVSTLKIQRTQQEDSAVYLCASSYGQGESNEKLFFGSGTQLSVL.